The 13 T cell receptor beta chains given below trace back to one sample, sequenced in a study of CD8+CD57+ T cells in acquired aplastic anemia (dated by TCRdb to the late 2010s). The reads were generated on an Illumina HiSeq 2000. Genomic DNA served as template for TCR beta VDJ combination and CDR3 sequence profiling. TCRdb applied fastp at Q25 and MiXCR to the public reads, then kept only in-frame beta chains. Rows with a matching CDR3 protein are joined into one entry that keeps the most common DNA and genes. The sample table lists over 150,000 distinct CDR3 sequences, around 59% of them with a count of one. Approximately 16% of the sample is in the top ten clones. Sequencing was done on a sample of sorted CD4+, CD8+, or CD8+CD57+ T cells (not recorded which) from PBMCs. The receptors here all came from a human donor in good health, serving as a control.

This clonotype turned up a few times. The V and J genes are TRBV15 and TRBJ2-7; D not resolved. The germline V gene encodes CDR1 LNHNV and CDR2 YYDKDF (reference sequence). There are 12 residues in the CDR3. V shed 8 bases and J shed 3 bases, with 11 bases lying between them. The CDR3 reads CATSGSYYEQYF. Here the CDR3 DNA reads TGTGCCACCTCCGGCAGCTACTACGAGCAGTACTTC.

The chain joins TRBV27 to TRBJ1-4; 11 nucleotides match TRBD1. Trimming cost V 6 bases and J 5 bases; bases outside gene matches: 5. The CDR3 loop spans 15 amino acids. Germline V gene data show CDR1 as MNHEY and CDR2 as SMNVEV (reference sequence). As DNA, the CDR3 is TGTGCCAGCAGAAGGGGACAGGGGGTGAATGAAAAACTGTTTTTT. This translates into CASRRGQGVNEKLFF. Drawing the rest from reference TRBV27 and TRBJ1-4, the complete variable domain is EAQVTQNPRYLITVTGKKLTVTCSQNMNHEYMSWYRQDPGLGLRQIYYSMNVEVTDKGDVPEGYKVSRKEKRNFPLILESPSPNQTSLYFCASRRGQGVNEKLFFGSGTQLSVL.

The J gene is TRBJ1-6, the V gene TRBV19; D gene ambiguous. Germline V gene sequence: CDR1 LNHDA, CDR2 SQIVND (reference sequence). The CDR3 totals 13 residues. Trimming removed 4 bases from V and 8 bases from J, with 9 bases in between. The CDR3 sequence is CASSTAVDSPLHF. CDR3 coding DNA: TGTGCCAGTAGTACCGCGGTGGATTCACCCCTCCACTTT.

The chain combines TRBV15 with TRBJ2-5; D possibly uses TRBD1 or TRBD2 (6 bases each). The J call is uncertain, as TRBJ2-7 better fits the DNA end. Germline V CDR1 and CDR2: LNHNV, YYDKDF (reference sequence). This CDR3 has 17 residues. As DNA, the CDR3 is TGTGCCACCAGCAGACTGCGAGGGGGGACGCTCTCCTACGAGCAGTACTTC. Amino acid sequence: CATSRLRGGTLSYEQYF.

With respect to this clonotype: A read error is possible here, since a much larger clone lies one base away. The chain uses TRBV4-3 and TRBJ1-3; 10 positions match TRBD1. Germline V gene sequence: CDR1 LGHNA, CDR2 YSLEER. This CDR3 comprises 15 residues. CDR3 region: CASSPGTGVGNTLYF. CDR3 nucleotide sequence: TGCGCCAGCAGCCCCGGGACAGGGGTAGGAAACACCTTATATTTT.

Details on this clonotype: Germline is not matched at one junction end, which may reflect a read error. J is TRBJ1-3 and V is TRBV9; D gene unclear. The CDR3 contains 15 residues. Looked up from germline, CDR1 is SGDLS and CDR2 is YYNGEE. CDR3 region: CTSSVSGNAGNTIYF. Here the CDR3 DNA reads TGTACCAGCAGCGTATCGGGAAACGCTGGAAACACCATATATTTT.

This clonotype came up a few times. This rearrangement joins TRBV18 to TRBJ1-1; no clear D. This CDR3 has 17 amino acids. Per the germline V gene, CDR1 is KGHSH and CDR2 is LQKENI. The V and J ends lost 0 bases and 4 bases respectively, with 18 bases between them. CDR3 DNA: TGTGCCAGCTCACCACCTGTGCCAGCCCTCCTGGGCACTGAAGCTTTCTTT. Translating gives CASSPPVPALLGTEAFF.

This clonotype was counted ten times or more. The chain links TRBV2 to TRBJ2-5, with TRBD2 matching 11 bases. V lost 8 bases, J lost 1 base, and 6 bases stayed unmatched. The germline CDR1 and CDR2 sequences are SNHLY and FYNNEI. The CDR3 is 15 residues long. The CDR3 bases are TGTGCCAGCCGGGTCGGGACTAGCGGCCAAGAGACCCAGTACTTC. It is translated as CASRVGTSGQETQYF. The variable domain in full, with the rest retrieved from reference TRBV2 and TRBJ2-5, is EPEVTQTPSHQVTQMGQEVILRCVPISNHLYFYWYRQILGQKVEFLVSFYNNEISEKSEIFDDQFSVERPDGSNFTLKIRSTKLEDSAMYFCASRVGTSGQETQYFGPGTRLLVL.

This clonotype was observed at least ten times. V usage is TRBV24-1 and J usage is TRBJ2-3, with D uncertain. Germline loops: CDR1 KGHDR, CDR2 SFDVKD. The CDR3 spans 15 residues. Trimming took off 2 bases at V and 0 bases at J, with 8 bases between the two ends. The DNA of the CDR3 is TGTGCCACCAGTGATTGGACGTCTAGCACAGATACGCAGTATTTT. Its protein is CATSDWTSSTDTQYF.

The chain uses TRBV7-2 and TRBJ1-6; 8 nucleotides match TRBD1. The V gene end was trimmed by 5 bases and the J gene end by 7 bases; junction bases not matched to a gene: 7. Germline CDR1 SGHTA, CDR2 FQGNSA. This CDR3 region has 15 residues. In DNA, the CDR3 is TGTGCCAGCAGCCGTAGGACAGGGCCGAATTCACCCCTCCACTTT. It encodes CASSRRTGPNSPLHF.

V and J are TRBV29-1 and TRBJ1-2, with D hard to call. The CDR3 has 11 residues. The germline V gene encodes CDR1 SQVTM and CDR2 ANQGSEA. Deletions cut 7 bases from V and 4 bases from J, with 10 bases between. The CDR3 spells CSAMESYGYTF. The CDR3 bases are TGCAGCGCGATGGAGAGCTATGGCTACACCTTC.

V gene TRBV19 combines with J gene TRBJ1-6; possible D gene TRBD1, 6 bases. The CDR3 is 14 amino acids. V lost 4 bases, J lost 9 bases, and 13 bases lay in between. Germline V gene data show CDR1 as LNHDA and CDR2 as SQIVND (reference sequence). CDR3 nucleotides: TGTGCCAGTAGTACCGTAGGGACAACTTCACCCCTCCACTTT. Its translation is CASSTVGTTSPLHF.

CDR3 in DNA: TGTGCCAGCAGCCCTGGACAGGACTACGAGCAGTACTTC. Its translation is CASSPGQDYEQYF. The chain recombines TRBV11-2 with TRBJ2-7; TRBD1 aligns across 7 bases. V trimming: 5 bases; J trimming: 3 bases; junction bases outside the gene matches: 4. Germline CDR1 and CDR2: SGHAT and FQNNGV. The CDR3 consists of 13 residues.